Detailed here is one TCR beta chain. CDR1 and CDR2 (germline): SGHNT, YYREEE (reference sequence). After removal of 0 bases from V and 6 bases from J, the junction contained 9 bases not matched to a gene. The CDR3 extends over 16 amino acids. These data belong to a study of blood T cells in healthy people across ages. Using a J-beta primer mix together with a sample-barcoded 5' primer, a second PCR was run for roughly 6 to 11 cycles. TCRdb fed the 5' RACE reads into MiXCR, producing one record per CDR3 protein. The sample has approximately 360,000 distinct CDR3 sequences, about 55% seen once; the top ten hold around 49%.

The clonotype was recovered from a man in his fifties or sixties in good health. The chain couples TRBV5-4 to TRBJ1-2; 9 positions match TRBD1. Sequencing was carried out using blood. Written as DNA, the CDR3 is TGTGCCAGCAGCTTGGATATTTGGGACAGGGACCATGGCTACACCTTC. Translation: CASSLDIWDRDHGYTF.